This passage covers 14 T cell receptor beta chains from one sample sequenced in a study of response to subunit inactivated influenza vaccine. TCRdb analysed the RT-PCR reads with MiXCR anew, one entry per CDR3 protein. Here the sample spans about 500,000 distinct CDR3 sequences, approximately 7.7% being singletons. Sequencing was performed on PBMCs from blood, taken less than 30 months after vaccination. These receptors were collected from a man between 50 and 69 years old who received an inactivated influenza vaccine.

The chain joins TRBV20-1 to TRBJ1-2, with D uncertain. Trimming cost V 0 bases and J 8 bases, with 13 bases left between them. In germline, CDR1 is DFQATT, CDR2 SNEGSKA (reference sequence). This CDR3 spans 13 amino acids. CDR3 nucleotide sequence: TGCAGTGCTAGAGATGGACGGGTTTTGGGCTACACCTTC. It specifies CSARDGRVLGYTF.

This clonotype was seen repeatedly, ten times or more. The chain couples TRBV10-3 to TRBJ2-5, with 8 positions matching TRBD1. Germline CDR1 ENHRY, CDR2 SYGVKD. CDR3 size: 15 residues. V shed 3 bases, J shed 4 bases, and the junction held 7 bases outside the gene matches. For the CDR3, the DNA is TGTGCCATCAGTGATGACAGGGGTTTCGTAGAGACCCAGTACTTC. Protein product: CAISDDRGFVETQYF.

This clonotype occurred many times. The chain links TRBV5-1 to TRBJ2-3; D not resolved. CDR3 length: 13 amino acids. Per germline, CDR1 SGHRS and CDR2 YFSETQ. V lost 1 base to trimming and J lost 6 bases, with 9 bases between them. Written as DNA, the CDR3 is TGCGCCAGCAGCTTGCTGTCCGGGGATACGCAGTATTTT. Amino acid sequence: CASSLLSGDTQYF.

This clonotype was recorded at least ten times. V gene TRBV5-1 combines with J gene TRBJ2-7, with D maybe TRBD2 (6 bases). V lost 4 bases and J lost 2, with 16 bases in between. This CDR3 has 15 residues. Germline V gives CDR1 SGHRS, CDR2 YFSETQ. The CDR3 DNA reads TGCGCCAGCAGCCTGGCCGGGACTGTCACCTACGAGCAGTACTTC. Translating it yields CASSLAGTVTYEQYF.

This clonotype occurred many times. The chain joins TRBV7-8 to TRBJ2-5; 9 positions agree with TRBD2. This CDR3 has 14 amino acids. Germline V gene lookup returns CDR1 SGHVS and CDR2 FQNEAQ. V was clipped by 6 bases and J by 4 bases; unmatched bases: 6. CDR3 DNA: TGTGCCAGCAGGCTTAGCGGGAGATCAGAGACCCAGTACTTC. Protein product: CASRLSGRSETQYF.

This clonotype was detected a few times. In DNA, the CDR3 is TGTGCCAGCCAATCGGGGGGAACAGATACGCAGTATTTT. Its protein is CASQSGGTDTQYF. This rearrangement joins TRBV18 to TRBJ2-3; 7 bases align to TRBD2. Germline CDR1 and CDR2: KGHSH and LQKENI. This CDR3 comprises 13 residues. The V and J ends lost 8 bases and 3 bases, in that order; junction bases with no gene match: 5.

The genes are TRBV20-1 and TRBJ2-5; 8 bases fit TRBD2. The V gene's germline CDR1 is DFQATT and CDR2 SNEGSKA (reference sequence). V lost 6 bases and J lost 4; bases outside the gene matches: 10. CDR3 length: 14 amino acids. The CDR3 DNA follows: TGCAGTGCCTACCCGGGGGGGGGGTTAGAGACCCAGTACTTC. Protein product: CSAYPGGGLETQYF.

The chain couples TRBV9 to TRBJ1-5, with no clear D. The CDR3 extends over 13 amino acids. CDR1 is SGDLS and CDR2 is YYNGEE in the germline V gene. Trimming cost V 0 bases and J 6 bases, with 7 bases left between them. The CDR3 loop is CASSVDHVQPQHF. CDR3 DNA sequence: TGTGCCAGCAGCGTAGATCATGTTCAGCCCCAGCATTTT.

A remark on this clonotype: One end of the junction fails to match germline, which may point to a read error. The rearrangement joins TRBV5-1 to TRBJ1-6; the match to TRBD1 covers 8 bases. CDR1 and CDR2 from the germline V gene are SGHRS and YFSETQ. This CDR3 spans 14 amino acids. The CDR3 DNA reads TGCGCCAGCAGCGCGACAGGGGCTAATTCACACCTCCACTTT. Translating gives CASSATGANSHLHF.

The sample holds a few counts of this clonotype. The J gene is TRBJ1-2, the V gene TRBV18; D is unresolved. V lost 8 bases, J lost 4 bases, and 11 bases lay in between. The CDR3 covers 12 residues. Per germline, CDR1 KGHSH and CDR2 LQKENI. The CDR3 region is CASRPGAYGYTF. The CDR3, as DNA: TGTGCCAGCCGACCGGGAGCCTATGGCTACACCTTC.

This clonotype was seen only a few times. The V gene is TRBV12-3 or TRBV12-4, the J gene TRBJ2-2, with TRBD1 matching 10 bases. The CDR3 runs 15 residues. The junction had 2 bases not matched to a gene; V was cut back by 3 bases and J by 4 bases. In nucleotides, the CDR3 is TGTGCCAGCAGTTTCCGGACAGGGGGCACCGGGGAGCTGTTTTTT. Its protein is CASSFRTGGTGELFF.

There are a few counts of this clonotype. The chain links TRBV2 to TRBJ1-2; D may be TRBD1 (6 bases). Trimming took off 3 bases at V and 6 bases at J, with 17 bases between the two ends. Germline V gene sequence: CDR1 SNHLY, CDR2 FYNNEI. CDR3 length: 15 amino acids. The CDR3 coding sequence is TGTGCCAGCAGTGATTCCGCCAGGGGCAAGGATGGCTACACCTTC. As protein: CASSDSARGKDGYTF.

This clonotype was recorded a few times. The chain employs TRBV28 and TRBJ2-7; TRBD1 matches at 7 bases. With V trimmed by 5 bases and J by 0 bases, 10 bases remained unmatched. The CDR3 extends over 16 amino acids. Germline V gives CDR1 MDHEN, CDR2 SYDVKM. CDR3 DNA sequence: TGTGCCAGCAGTACCCAGCTACGGACAGGCTCCTACGAGCAGTACTTC. Protein product: CASSTQLRTGSYEQYF.

This chain connects TRBV6-1 to TRBJ2-1, with TRBD2 matching 12 bases. V lost 6 bases, J lost 0 bases, and 9 bases stayed unmatched. The CDR3 consists of 18 residues. CDR1 and CDR2 (germline): MNHNS, SASEGT. CDR3 residues: CASSSTSGGSSSYNEQFF. Here the CDR3 DNA reads TGTGCCAGCAGCTCAACTAGCGGGGGGTCCTCCTCCTACAATGAGCAGTTCTTC.